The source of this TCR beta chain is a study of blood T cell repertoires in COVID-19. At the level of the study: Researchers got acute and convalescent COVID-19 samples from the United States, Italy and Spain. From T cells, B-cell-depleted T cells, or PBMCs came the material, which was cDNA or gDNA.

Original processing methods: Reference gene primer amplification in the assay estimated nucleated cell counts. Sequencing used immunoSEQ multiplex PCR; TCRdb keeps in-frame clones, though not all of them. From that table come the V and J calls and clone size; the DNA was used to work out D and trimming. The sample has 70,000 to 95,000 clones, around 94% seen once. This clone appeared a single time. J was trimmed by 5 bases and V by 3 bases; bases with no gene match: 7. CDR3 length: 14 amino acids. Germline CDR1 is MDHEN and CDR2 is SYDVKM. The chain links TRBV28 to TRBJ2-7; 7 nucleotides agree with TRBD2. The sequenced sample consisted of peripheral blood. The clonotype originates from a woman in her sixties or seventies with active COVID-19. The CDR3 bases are TGTGCCAGCAGTTTGACTAGCAGAAGGCACGAGCAGTACTTC. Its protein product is CASSLTSRRHEQYF. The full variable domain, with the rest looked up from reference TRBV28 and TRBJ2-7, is DVKVTQSSRYLVKRTGEKVFLECVQDMDHENMFWYRQDPGLGLRLIYFSYDVKMKEKGDIPEGYSVSREKKERFSLILESASTNQTSMYLCASSLTSRRHEQYFGPGTRLTVT.